This entry is about one T cell receptor (beta chain). What it recognizes is unknown. Trimming at V came to 6 bases and at J to 7 bases, leaving 11 bases not matched to a gene. The CDR3 runs 14 residues. Germline V gives CDR1 ENHRY, CDR2 SYGVKD. With unsorted samples, genomic DNA was obtained from approximately 96 million PBMCs. This record belongs to a study of shared clonotypes between healthy human individuals. Across several immunoSEQ plates, the genomic DNA of each subset was split evenly. Only in-frame clones appear in the TCRdb table, and some are missing; sequencing was by immunoSEQ multiplex PCR. The table includes a few hundred thousand clones, around 81% detected once. Study conclusions and caveats: Having only a few donors restricted how much genetic and exposure-history diversity was captured.

This sequence originates from a woman aged 35 to 49 in good health. Some clones in this sample may be carry-over from other donors' samples. V gene TRBV10-3 combines with J gene TRBJ2-7; 8 bases match TRBD1. The sample was PBMCs. Here the CDR3 reads CAIRPGQGLGEQYF. The DNA for the CDR3 is TGTGCCATCAGACCCGGACAGGGCCTAGGGGAGCAGTACTTC.